Presented here are 5 T cell receptor beta chains from one specimen sequenced in a study of T cell repertoires in cytomegalovirus infection. MiXCR, run by TCRdb on the reads, gives a single entry per CDR3 protein. The table records roughly 570,000 distinct CDR3 sequences, roughly 42% of them present only once. Their antigens are not known. This sample comprised cultured PBMCs, obtained from culture after CMV antigen stimulation. All receptors derive from a human donor in good health (CMV status not recorded). Some clones in this sample may be carry-over from other donors' samples.

This clonotype was seen at least ten times. V usage is TRBV7-2 and J usage is TRBJ1-2, with D perhaps TRBD1 (5 bases). Trimming removed 6 bases at V and 3 bases at J, with 11 bases between. The V gene's germline CDR1 is SGHTA and CDR2 FQGNSA. The CDR3 runs to 13 residues. CDR3 in DNA: TGTGCCAGCAGGACAGCTTGGGACTATGGCTACACCTTC. Translation: CASRTAWDYGYTF.

This clonotype has more than one count but fewer than ten. The CDR3 region has the DNA TGTGCCAGCAGTGTGGCCTACGGGACAGGGGGAAACACCATATATTTT. Translated: CASSVAYGTGGNTIYF. The rearrangement joins TRBV6-1 to TRBJ1-3; TRBD1 aligns across 9 bases. The CDR3 has 16 amino acids. V was pared by 4 bases and J by 4 bases, with 8 bases of the junction left unmatched. Germline lookup yields CDR1 MNHNS and CDR2 SASEGT.

This clonotype turned up a few times. The gene calls are TRBV5-6 and TRBJ2-2, with D possibly being TRBD1 (5 bases). The CDR3 sequence is 17 residues long. The V end was cut by 0 bases, the J end by 0 bases, with 12 bases between. Germline V gene sequence: CDR1 SGHDT, CDR2 YYEEEE. CDR3 nucleotide sequence: TGTGCCAGCAGCTTGGATCTGACAGTCGCGAACACCGGGGAGCTGTTTTTT. Its translation: CASSLDLTVANTGELFF.

This clonotype was found once. The CDR3 DNA follows: TGTGCCAGCAGCGAAGGCAGGTACTCTGGAAACACCATATATTTT. It is translated as CASSEGRYSGNTIYF. The V and J genes are TRBV5-6 and TRBJ1-3; no definite D call. Trimming took 4 bases from V and 0 from J, leaving 11 bases between them. This CDR3 comprises 15 residues. The V gene's germline CDR1 is SGHDT and CDR2 YYEEEE. Full variable domain (rest looked up from reference TRBV5-6 and TRBJ1-3): DAGVTQSPTHLIKTRGQQVTLRCSPKSGHDTVSWYQQALGQGPQFIFQYYEEEERQRGNFPDRFSGHQFPNYSSELNVNALLLGDSALYLCASSEGRYSGNTIYFGEGSWLTVV.

This clonotype has only a few counts. V and J are TRBV29-1 and TRBJ2-3; TRBD1 matches 10 bases. The length of the CDR3 is 14 residues. V trimming: 1 base; J trimming: 5 bases; junction bases outside the gene matches: 3. Germline values: CDR1 SQVTM, CDR2 ANQGSEA. CDR3 nucleotide sequence: TGCAGCGTTGAAGGGACAGGGGGGGAAGATACGCAGTATTTT. As protein: CSVEGTGGEDTQYF.